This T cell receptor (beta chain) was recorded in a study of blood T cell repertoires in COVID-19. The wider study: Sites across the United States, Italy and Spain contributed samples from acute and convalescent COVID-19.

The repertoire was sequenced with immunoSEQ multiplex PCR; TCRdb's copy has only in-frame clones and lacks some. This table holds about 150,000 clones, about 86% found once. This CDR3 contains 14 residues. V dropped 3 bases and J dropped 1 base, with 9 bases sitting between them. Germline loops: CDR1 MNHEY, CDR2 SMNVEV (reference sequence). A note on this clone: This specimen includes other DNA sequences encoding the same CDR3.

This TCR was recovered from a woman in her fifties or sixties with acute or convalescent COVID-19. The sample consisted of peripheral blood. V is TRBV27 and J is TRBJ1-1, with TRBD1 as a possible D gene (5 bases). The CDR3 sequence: CASSFQGGNTEAFF. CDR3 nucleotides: TGTGCCAGCAGTTTCCAGGGAGGGAACACTGAAGCTTTCTTT.